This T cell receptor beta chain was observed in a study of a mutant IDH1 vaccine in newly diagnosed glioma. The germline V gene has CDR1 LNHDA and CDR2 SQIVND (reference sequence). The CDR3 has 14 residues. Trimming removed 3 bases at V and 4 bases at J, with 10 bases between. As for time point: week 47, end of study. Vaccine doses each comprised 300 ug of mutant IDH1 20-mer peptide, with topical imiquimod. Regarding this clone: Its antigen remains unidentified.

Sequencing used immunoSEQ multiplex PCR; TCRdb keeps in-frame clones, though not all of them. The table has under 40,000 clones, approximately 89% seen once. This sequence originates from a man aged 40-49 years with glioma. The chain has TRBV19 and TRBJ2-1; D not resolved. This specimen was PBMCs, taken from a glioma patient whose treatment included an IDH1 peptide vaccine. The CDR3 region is CASSISWGYNEQFF. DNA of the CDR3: TGTGCCAGTAGTATTAGCTGGGGATACAATGAGCAGTTCTTC.